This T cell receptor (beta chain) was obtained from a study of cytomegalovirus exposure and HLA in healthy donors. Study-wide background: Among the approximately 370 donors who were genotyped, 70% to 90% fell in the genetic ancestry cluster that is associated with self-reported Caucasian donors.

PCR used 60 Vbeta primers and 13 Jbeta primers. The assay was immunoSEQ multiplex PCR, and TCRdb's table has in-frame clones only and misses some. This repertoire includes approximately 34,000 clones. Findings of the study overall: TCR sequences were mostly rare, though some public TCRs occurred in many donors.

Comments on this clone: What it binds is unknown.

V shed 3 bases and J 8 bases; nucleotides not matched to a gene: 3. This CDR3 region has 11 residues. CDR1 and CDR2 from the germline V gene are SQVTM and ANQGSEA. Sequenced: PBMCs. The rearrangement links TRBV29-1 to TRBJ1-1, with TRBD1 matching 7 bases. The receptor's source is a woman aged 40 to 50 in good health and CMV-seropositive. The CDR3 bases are TGCAGCGTTGAGACAGGGCGAGAAGCTTTCTTT. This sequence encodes CSVETGREAFF.